This record looks at one T cell receptor (beta chain) sequence and its context. Its antigen is not known. The authors isolated CD4+ T cells after roughly 10 days of culture. Days 3 and 7 were when half the medium was replaced with IL-2 medium. The assay was immunoSEQ multiplex PCR, and TCRdb's table has in-frame clones only and misses some. The sample contains about 28,000 clones, 60% to 80% of which appear only once. CDR3 length: 17 residues. The V and J ends lost 2 bases and 7 bases, in that order; junction bases with no gene match: 17. Germline V lookup: CDR1 MNHNS, CDR2 SASEGT. This entry is derived from a study of vaccination effects on CD4 cells after COVID-19. The overall study: Each participant was administered two doses of either the BNT162b2 or the mRNA-1273 vaccine. Study-level findings and limits: Vaccine- and infection-induced clones showed marked clonal contraction late following vaccination.

This rearrangement joins TRBV6-1 to TRBJ2-7; 7 positions agree with TRBD2. This receptor was identified in a human donor who received a COVID-19 vaccine. This specimen consisted of CD4+ T cells from PBMCs cultured without peptide, obtained before COVID-19 vaccination. The CDR3 region has the DNA TGTGCCAGCAGTGAACTCGGCTGGGAGGGGATCCCTACTGAGCAGTACTTC. It translates to CASSELGWEGIPTEQYF.